The 7 T cell receptor beta chains below all came from one sample that was sequenced in a study of blood T cell repertoires in COVID-19. Repertoires were generated with immunoSEQ multiplex PCR, while TCRdb's copy carries only in-frame clones and drops some. The profile shows 350,000 to 400,000 clones, about 86% of them singletons. Sequenced sample: peripheral blood. These TCRs come from a woman aged 55-70 years with COVID-19, enrolled during active disease.

V and J are TRBV19 and TRBJ1-1; D might be TRBD1 (5 bases). The CDR3 totals 16 residues. Trimming pared 0 bases from V and 0 bases from J, leaving 11 bases between. Germline V gene data show CDR1 as LNHDA and CDR2 as SQIVND (reference sequence). DNA of the CDR3: TGTGCCAGTAGTATAGATTCTGCGACAGTGAACACTGAAGCTTTCTTT. This gives the protein CASSIDSATVNTEAFF.

This chain joins TRBV18 and TRBJ1-5; possible D gene TRBD1, 6 bases. Germline V gives CDR1 KGHSH, CDR2 LQKENI. Trimming left V 6 bases short and J 0 bases short, with 9 bases between. This CDR3 is built from 14 residues. CDR3 nucleotides: TGTGCCAGCTCGTCAGGGGATAGCAATCAGCCCCAGCATTTT. The encoded protein is CASSSGDSNQPQHF.

The chain is built from TRBV4-1 and TRBJ1-1, with TRBD1 identical over 7 bases. The length of the CDR3 is 17 residues. With 1 base clipped from V and 3 bases from J, the junction kept 11 bases outside the gene matches. The V gene's germline CDR1 is MGHRA and CDR2 YSYEKL. The CDR3 sequence: CASSQGRGGQVDTEAFF. CDR3 DNA sequence: TGCGCCAGCAGCCAAGGTCGAGGGGGCCAGGTGGACACTGAAGCTTTCTTT.

The CDR3 DNA is TGTGCCAGCAGACAGGGATCGAGCTCCTACAATGAGCAGTTCTTC. Translating gives CASRQGSSSYNEQFF. This chain connects TRBV27 to TRBJ2-1, with D maybe TRBD1 (6 bases). The CDR3 is made up of 15 amino acids. CDR1 is MNHEY and CDR2 is SMNVEV in the germline V gene (reference sequence). V dropped 6 bases and J dropped 0 bases, with 12 bases sitting between them.

This clone was seen once. The rearrangement uses TRBV7-3 and TRBJ2-3; 11 nucleotides line up with TRBD1. Per the germline V gene, CDR1 is SGHTA and CDR2 is FQGTGA. V gave up 5 bases and J gave up 6 bases; unmatched junction bases: 7. The length of the CDR3 is 15 residues. CDR3 loop: CASSPRDRGFDTQYF. CDR3 bases: TGTGCCAGCAGCCCACGGGACAGGGGGTTCGATACGCAGTATTTT.

The rearrangement uses TRBV2 and TRBJ2-7, with 14 bases that match TRBD2. The germline V gene encodes CDR1 SNHLY and CDR2 FYNNEI. This CDR3 comprises 14 residues. The trim removed 7 bases at V and 7 bases at J, leaving 6 bases unmatched. In DNA, the CDR3 is TGTGCCAGCACCCGACTAGCGGGGGGGCGGGAGCAGTACTTC. It encodes CASTRLAGGREQYF. Combining the CDR3 with reference TRBV2 and TRBJ2-7 gives the whole variable domain EPEVTQTPSHQVTQMGQEVILRCVPISNHLYFYWYRQILGQKVEFLVSFYNNEISEKSEIFDDQFSVERPDGSNFTLKIRSTKLEDSAMYFCASTRLAGGREQYFGPGTRLTVT.

The V and J genes are TRBV12-5 and TRBJ2-7; D may be TRBD1 (5 bases). The CDR3 is 13 amino acids. The V gene lost 3 bases and the J gene lost 3 bases, with 9 bases spanning the gap. Per the germline V gene, CDR1 is LGHNT and CDR2 is FRNRAP. CDR3 bases: TGTGCTAGTGGTTTATCAGGGATCTACGAGCAGTACTTC. Residues: CASGLSGIYEQYF.